Listed here are 26 T cell receptor beta chains from one sample, sequenced in a study of blood T cell repertoires in COVID-19. Method: immunoSEQ multiplex PCR; TCRdb's copy keeps in-frame clones and lacks some. The sample includes about 69,000 clones, less than 85% of them seen just once. The sample consisted of peripheral blood. The receptors derive from a man aged 45-65 years with COVID-19, enrolled during active disease.

The V call is TRBV5-1, the J call TRBJ2-2; a possible D gene is TRBD1 (5 bases). The CDR3 has 15 residues. Germline loops: CDR1 SGHRS, CDR2 YFSETQ. The V end lost 0 bases, the J end lost 3 bases, and 9 bases lay between the germline ends. The CDR3 nucleotides are TGCGCCAGCAGCTTGGGGGGCAAATACACCGGGGAGCTGTTTTTT. Translated, it gives CASSLGGKYTGELFF.

The CDR3 coding sequence is TGTGCCAGCAGCCCCCTAGGCAATGAGCAGTTCTTC. As protein: CASSPLGNEQFF. The chain recombines TRBV11-2 with TRBJ2-1; D is unresolved. Germline V lookup: CDR1 SGHAT, CDR2 FQNNGV. V lost 5 bases, J lost 6 bases, and 8 bases lay in between. This CDR3 is 12 amino acids long.

This rearrangement joins TRBV2 to TRBJ1-4; 8 nucleotides line up with TRBD1. V was clipped by 5 bases and J by 4 bases; unmatched bases: 6. The germline V gene has CDR1 SNHLY and CDR2 FYNNEI. The CDR3 is made up of 15 amino acids. This CDR3 reads CASSIRQGSNEKLFF. CDR3 DNA sequence: TGTGCCAGCAGTATCCGACAGGGGAGTAATGAAAAACTGTTTTTT.

DNA of the CDR3: TGTGCCAGCAGTTTATCCACGGTTTTACATACGCAGTATTTT. Amino acids: CASSLSTVLHTQYF. The chain uses TRBV28 and TRBJ2-3; D remains unclear. Trimming shortened V by 1 base and J by 7 bases, and 12 bases separated the two germline ends. Germline CDR1 and CDR2: MDHEN and SYDVKM. This CDR3 has 14 residues.

V and J are TRBV6-6 and TRBJ1-4; D might be TRBD1 (6 bases). Trimming stripped 6 bases from V and 7 bases from J, with 15 bases between. In germline, CDR1 is MNHNY, CDR2 SVGAGI (reference sequence). The CDR3 spans 14 residues. The DNA for the CDR3 is TGTGCCAGCAGCAGGACAGTAAACGGTGAAAAACTGTTTTTT. It codes for CASSRTVNGEKLFF.

The chain links TRBV9 to TRBJ1-5; D possibly corresponds to TRBD1 (5 bases). From germline, CDR1 is SGDLS and CDR2 YYNGEE. There are 13 residues in the CDR3. The ends were cut back, 5 bases at V and 9 bases at J, with 15 bases in the middle. CDR3: CASSLMVGGPQHF. In nucleotides, the CDR3 is TGTGCCAGCAGTCTAATGGTCGGGGGGCCCCAGCATTTT.

The chain joins TRBV5-1 to TRBJ2-3, with D possibly TRBD2 on 5 matching bases. The V and J ends lost 0 bases and 5 bases respectively, with 10 bases between them. CDR1 is SGHRS, CDR2 YFSETQ, per germline. This CDR3 spans 14 amino acids. The CDR3 DNA reads TGCGCCAGCAGCTTGGAGGGAGTTGGAGATACGCAGTATTTT. Its translation: CASSLEGVGDTQYF.

This clone was detected only once. The chain links TRBV13 to TRBJ1-2; D is ambiguous. V lost 1 base and J lost 7, with 7 bases in between. This CDR3 is built from 12 residues. Germline CDR1 reads PRHDT; CDR2 reads FYEKMQ (reference sequence). For the CDR3, the DNA is TGTGCCAGCAGCTTAGAAGAGGTTGGCTACACCTTC. Its protein product is CASSLEEVGYTF. Drawing the rest from reference TRBV13 and TRBJ1-2, the complete variable domain is AAGVIQSPRHLIKEKRETATLKCYPIPRHDTVYWYQQGPGQDPQFLISFYEKMQSDKGSIPDRFSAQQFSDYHSELNMSSLELGDSALYFCASSLEEVGYTFGSGTRLTVV.

The chain combines TRBV30 with TRBJ1-6; 8 bases are a match to TRBD1. The germline V gene encodes CDR1 GTSNPN and CDR2 SVGIG (reference sequence). The CDR3 covers 16 residues. V was clipped by 3 bases and J by 4 bases; unmatched bases: 8. The CDR3 DNA follows: TGTGCCTGGAGGGGGGGACAGGAACTTTATAATTCACCCCTCCACTTT. Protein sequence: CAWRGGQELYNSPLHF.

The chain joins TRBV24-1 to TRBJ2-7, with 7 bases lining up with TRBD1. The germline gives CDR1 KGHDR, CDR2 SFDVKD. The junction had 4 bases not matched to a gene; V was cut back by 4 bases and J by 5 bases. The CDR3 totals 13 residues. The CDR3 DNA is TGTGCCACCAGTGACTCTGACAGGGACGAGCAGTACTTC. Protein product: CATSDSDRDEQYF.

The chain uses TRBV11-2 and TRBJ2-7; 11 bases are shared with TRBD1. In germline, CDR1 is SGHAT, CDR2 FQNNGV. The J segment lost 6 bases and the V segment lost 5 bases, leaving 9 bases of the junction unmatched. The CDR3 covers 15 residues. The DNA for the CDR3 is TGTGCCAGCAGCGCCGGGACAGGGGGTAGCAGCGAGCAGTACTTC. Amino acid sequence: CASSAGTGGSSEQYF.

V is TRBV2 and J is TRBJ1-5, with 7 nucleotides matching TRBD1. The CDR3 has 13 amino acids. V trimming: 6 bases; J trimming: 7 bases; junction bases outside the gene matches: 6. The germline gives CDR1 SNHLY, CDR2 FYNNEI. CDR3 protein: CASRWDSRQPQHF. For the CDR3, the DNA is TGTGCCAGCAGGTGGGACAGTCGGCAGCCCCAGCATTTT.

The V call is TRBV21-1, the J call TRBJ1-1; no check of the table's D call, TRBD1, against the DNA was made. TRBV21-1 is reported as a pseudogene. The CDR3 is made up of 13 amino acids. CDR3 amino acids: CASARDRDLEAFF. The DNA for the CDR3 is TGTGCCAGCGCCAGGGACAGGGATCTTGAAGCTTTCTTT.

The chain couples TRBV19 to TRBJ1-2; TRBD1 matches 9 bases. This CDR3 is built from 14 residues. Germline CDR1 reads LNHDA; CDR2 reads SQIVND (reference sequence). The junction had 4 bases not matched to a gene; V was cut back by 6 bases and J by 2 bases. CDR3: CASRAGTGNYGYTF. CDR3 coding DNA: TGTGCCAGTAGGGCCGGGACAGGGAACTATGGCTACACCTTC.

The V and J genes are TRBV5-1 and TRBJ2-1; unclear D gene. Trimming removed 1 base at V and 8 bases at J, with 19 bases between. The CDR3 covers 16 residues. Germline loops: CDR1 SGHRS, CDR2 YFSETQ. The CDR3 coding sequence is TGCGCCAGCAGCTTGTCCACCAATACCAACTCGGATGAGCAGTTCTTC. The encoded protein is CASSLSTNTNSDEQFF.

This clone was observed a handful of times. The chain joins TRBV10-1 to TRBJ2-3; the D gene is possibly TRBD2 (6 bases). The V gene's germline CDR1 is WNHNN and CDR2 SYGVQD (reference sequence). V lost 0 bases and J 0 bases, leaving 16 bases between the germline ends. The CDR3 has 18 residues. The CDR3 coding sequence is TGCGCCAGCAGTGAGTCTTCCTTCGGGACTTTTAGCACAGATACGCAGTATTTT. Its protein is CASSESSFGTFSTDTQYF.

This chain links TRBV12-3 or TRBV12-4 with TRBJ2-7; possibly TRBD2 for D (5 bases). The ends were cut back, 5 bases at V and 3 bases at J, with 5 bases in the middle. The CDR3 spans 11 residues. The CDR3 spells CASSRGYEQYF. CDR3 DNA: TGTGCCAGCAGTCGGGGCTACGAGCAGTACTTC.

This clone was recorded a few times. The chain links TRBV19 to TRBJ2-2; D is ambiguous. The germline V gene has CDR1 LNHDA and CDR2 SQIVND (reference sequence). The CDR3 is 14 amino acids. V lost 3 bases and J 3 bases, leaving 8 bases between the germline ends. CDR3 in amino acids: CASSMRLDTGELFF. Written as DNA, the CDR3 is TGTGCCAGTAGTATGAGGCTAGACACCGGGGAGCTGTTTTTT.

CDR3 nucleotides: TGCGCCAGCAGCCAAGCCTTTGAGGGTGGAAACACCATATATTTT. Its translation: CASSQAFEGGNTIYF. The chain recombines TRBV4-3 with TRBJ1-3; D is unresolved. The CDR3 sequence is 15 residues long. Looked up from germline, CDR1 is LGHNA and CDR2 is YSLEER. Trimming pared 1 base from V and 3 bases from J, leaving 10 bases between.

Relative to its sample, this clone is large (0.1 to 1%). The chain is built from TRBV10-3 and TRBJ2-7; no definite D call. The ends were cut back, 3 bases at V and 4 bases at J, with 10 bases in the middle. Germline V gene data show CDR1 as ENHRY and CDR2 as SYGVKD. This CDR3 spans 13 amino acids. CDR3 residues: CAISDPGTYEQYF. The CDR3 DNA reads TGTGCCATCAGTGACCCAGGCACTTACGAGCAGTACTTC.

The V call is TRBV6-2 or TRBV6-3, the J call TRBJ2-1; TRBD2 is a possible D gene (6 bases). The CDR3 totals 15 residues. V was cut by 3 bases and J by 8 bases, with 17 bases left in between. Germline V gene lookup returns CDR1 MNHEY and CDR2 SVGEGT. In nucleotides, the CDR3 is TGTGCCAGCAGTTATGACCGGGACTTAGGGGATGAGCAGTTCTTC. Amino acid sequence: CASSYDRDLGDEQFF.

This clone has just one count. The genes are TRBV19 and TRBJ1-1; D is unresolved. The germline V gene encodes CDR1 LNHDA and CDR2 SQIVND (reference sequence). Trimming removed 5 bases at V and 7 bases at J, with 11 bases between. This CDR3 is built from 12 residues. The CDR3, as DNA: TGTGCCAGTAGTCAGACTCAGAATGAAGCTTTCTTT. Amino acid sequence: CASSQTQNEAFF.

The chain carries TRBV12-3 or TRBV12-4 and TRBJ2-5; 7 positions match TRBD2. The CDR3 contains 13 residues. V gave up 6 bases and J gave up 5 bases; unmatched junction bases: 6. CDR3 DNA sequence: TGTGCCAGCAGCCGGGGAGGGGCCGAGACCCAGTACTTC. Translating it yields CASSRGGAETQYF.

The chain has TRBV9 and TRBJ2-7, with D perhaps matching TRBD2 (6 bases). CDR1 is SGDLS and CDR2 is YYNGEE in the germline V gene. Trimming removed 2 bases from V and 6 bases from J, with 12 bases in between. The CDR3 is 13 residues long. The DNA for the CDR3 is TGTGCCAGCAGCGTGGACTACTCGAGCGAGCAGTACTTC. It specifies CASSVDYSSEQYF.

The V and J genes are TRBV5-4 and TRBJ1-4; D perhaps matches TRBD1 (5 bases). CDR1 and CDR2 (germline): SGHNT, YYREEE (reference sequence). Trimming took off 2 bases at V and 3 bases at J, with 8 bases between the two ends. This CDR3 is built from 14 residues. CDR3 in DNA: TGTGCCAGCAGCTTCCAACAGGCTAATGAAAAACTGTTTTTT. Protein sequence: CASSFQQANEKLFF.

This chain links TRBV2 with TRBJ1-1, with D tentatively TRBD1 (5 bases). This CDR3 has 15 residues. V was shortened by 3 bases and J by 0 bases, with 11 bases between the two germline ends. The germline CDR1 and CDR2 sequences are SNHLY and FYNNEI. The CDR3 nucleotides are TGTGCCAGCAGTGAGGACAACGTTATGAACACTGAAGCTTTCTTT. Its protein product is CASSEDNVMNTEAFF.